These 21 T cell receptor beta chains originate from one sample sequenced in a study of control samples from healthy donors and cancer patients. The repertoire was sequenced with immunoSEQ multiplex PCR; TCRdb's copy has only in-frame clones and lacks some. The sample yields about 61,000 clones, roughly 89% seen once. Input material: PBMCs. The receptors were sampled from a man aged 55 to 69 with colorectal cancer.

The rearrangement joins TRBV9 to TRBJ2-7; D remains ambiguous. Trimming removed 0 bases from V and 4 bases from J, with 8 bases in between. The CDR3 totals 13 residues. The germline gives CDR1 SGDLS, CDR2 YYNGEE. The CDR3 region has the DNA TGTGCCAGCAGCGTAGGGATCGAGTACGAGCAGTACTTC. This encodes CASSVGIEYEQYF.

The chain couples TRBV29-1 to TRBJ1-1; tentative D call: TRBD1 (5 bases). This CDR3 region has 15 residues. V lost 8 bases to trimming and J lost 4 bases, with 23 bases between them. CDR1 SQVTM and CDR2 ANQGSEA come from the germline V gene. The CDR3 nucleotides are TGCAGCCGGGGGAGTTTGAGAAGAACCATCACTGAAGCTTTCTTT. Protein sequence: CSRGSLRRTITEAFF.

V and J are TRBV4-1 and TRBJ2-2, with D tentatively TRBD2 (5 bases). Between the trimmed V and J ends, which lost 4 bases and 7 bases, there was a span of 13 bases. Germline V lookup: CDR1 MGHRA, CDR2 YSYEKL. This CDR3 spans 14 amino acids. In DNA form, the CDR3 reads TGCGCCAGCAGCCCTCACGGGGTTTACGGGGAGCTGTTTTTT. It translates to CASSPHGVYGELFF.

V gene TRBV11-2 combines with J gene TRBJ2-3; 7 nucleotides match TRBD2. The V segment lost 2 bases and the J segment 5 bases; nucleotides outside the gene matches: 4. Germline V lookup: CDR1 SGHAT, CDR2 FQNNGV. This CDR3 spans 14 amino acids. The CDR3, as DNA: TGTGCCAGCAGCTTACGGGGGGATGAAGATACGCAGTATTTT. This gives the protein CASSLRGDEDTQYF.

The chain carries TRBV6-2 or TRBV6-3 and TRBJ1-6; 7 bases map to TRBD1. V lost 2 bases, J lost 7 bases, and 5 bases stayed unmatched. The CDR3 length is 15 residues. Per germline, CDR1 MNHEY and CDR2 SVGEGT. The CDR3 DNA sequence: TGTGCCAGCAGTTACCAAGGGACAGCCAATTCACCCCTCCACTTT. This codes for CASSYQGTANSPLHF.

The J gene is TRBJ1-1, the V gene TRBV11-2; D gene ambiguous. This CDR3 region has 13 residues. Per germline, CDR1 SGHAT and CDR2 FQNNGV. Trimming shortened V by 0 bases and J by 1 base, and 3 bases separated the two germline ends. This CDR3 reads CASSLEGNTEAFF. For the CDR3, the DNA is TGTGCCAGCAGCTTAGAGGGGAACACTGAAGCTTTCTTT.

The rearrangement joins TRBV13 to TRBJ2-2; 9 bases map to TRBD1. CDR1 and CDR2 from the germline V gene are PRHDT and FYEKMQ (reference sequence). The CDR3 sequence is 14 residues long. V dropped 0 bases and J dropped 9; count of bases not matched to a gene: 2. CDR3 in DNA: TGTGCCAGCAGCTTAGGACAGGGGGCAAGGGAGCTGTTTTTT. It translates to CASSLGQGARELFF. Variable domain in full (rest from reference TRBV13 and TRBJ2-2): AAGVIQSPRHLIKEKRETATLKCYPIPRHDTVYWYQQGPGQDPQFLISFYEKMQSDKGSIPDRFSAQQFSDYHSELNMSSLELGDSALYFCASSLGQGARELFFGEGSRLTVL.

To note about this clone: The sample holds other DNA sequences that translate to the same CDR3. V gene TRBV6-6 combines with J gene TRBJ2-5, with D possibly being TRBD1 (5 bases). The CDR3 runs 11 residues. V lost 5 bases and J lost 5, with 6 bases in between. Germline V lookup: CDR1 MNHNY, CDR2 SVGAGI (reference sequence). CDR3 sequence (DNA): TGTGCCAGCAGTCCAGGGGAGACCCAGTACTTC. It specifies CASSPGETQYF.

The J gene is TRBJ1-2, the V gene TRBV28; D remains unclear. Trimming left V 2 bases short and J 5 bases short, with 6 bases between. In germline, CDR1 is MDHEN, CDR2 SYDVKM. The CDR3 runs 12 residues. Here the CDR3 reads CASSLRYYGYTF. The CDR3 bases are TGTGCCAGCAGTTTACGCTATTATGGCTACACCTTC.

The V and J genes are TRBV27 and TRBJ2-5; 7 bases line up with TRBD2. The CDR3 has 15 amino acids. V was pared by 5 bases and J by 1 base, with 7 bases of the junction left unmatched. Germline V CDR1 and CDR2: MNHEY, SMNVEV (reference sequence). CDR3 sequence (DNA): TGTGCCAGCAGTGATCAAGCGGGGCGCCAAGAGACCCAGTACTTC. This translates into CASSDQAGRQETQYF.

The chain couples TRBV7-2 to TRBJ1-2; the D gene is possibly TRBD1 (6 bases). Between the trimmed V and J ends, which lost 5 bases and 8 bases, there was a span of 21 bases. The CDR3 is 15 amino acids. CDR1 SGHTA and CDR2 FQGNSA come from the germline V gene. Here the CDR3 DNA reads TGTGCCAGCAGCCTACCCCCGGACAGAGGGCAGGGCTACACCTTC. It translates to CASSLPPDRGQGYTF. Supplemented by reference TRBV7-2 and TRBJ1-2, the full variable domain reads GAGVSQSPSNKVTEKGKDVELRCDPISGHTALYWYRQSLGQGLEFLIYFQGNSAPDKSGLPSDRFSAERTGGSVSTLTIQRTQQEDSAVYLCASSLPPDRGQGYTFGSGTRLTVV.

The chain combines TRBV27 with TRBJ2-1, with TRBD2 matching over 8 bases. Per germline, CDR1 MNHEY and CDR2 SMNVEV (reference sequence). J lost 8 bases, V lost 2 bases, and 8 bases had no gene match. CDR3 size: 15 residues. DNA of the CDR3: TGTGCCAGCAGTTTACGACCGGGGGGGGTGGATGAGCAGTTCTTC. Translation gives CASSLRPGGVDEQFF.

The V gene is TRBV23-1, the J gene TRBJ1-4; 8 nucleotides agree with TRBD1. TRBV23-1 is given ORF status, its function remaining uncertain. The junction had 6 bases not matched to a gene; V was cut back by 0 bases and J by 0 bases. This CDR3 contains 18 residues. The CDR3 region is CASSQSLDRGTTNEKLFF. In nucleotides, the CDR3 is TGCGCCAGCAGTCAATCGTTAGACAGGGGCACAACTAATGAAAAACTGTTTTTT.

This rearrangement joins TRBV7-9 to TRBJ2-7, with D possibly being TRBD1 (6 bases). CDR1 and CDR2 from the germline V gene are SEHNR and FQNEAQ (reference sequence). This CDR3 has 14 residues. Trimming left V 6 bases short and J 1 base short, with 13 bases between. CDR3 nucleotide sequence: TGTGCCAGCAGTGACGGGACACCTTCCTACGAGCAGTACTTC. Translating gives CASSDGTPSYEQYF.

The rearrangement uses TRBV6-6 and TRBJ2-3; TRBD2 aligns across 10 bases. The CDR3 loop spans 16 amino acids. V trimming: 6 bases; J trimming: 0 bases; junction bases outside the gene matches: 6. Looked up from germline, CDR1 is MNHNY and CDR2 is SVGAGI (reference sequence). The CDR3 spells CASRRLAGVSTDTQYF. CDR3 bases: TGTGCCAGCAGGCGTCTAGCGGGAGTTAGCACAGATACGCAGTATTTT.

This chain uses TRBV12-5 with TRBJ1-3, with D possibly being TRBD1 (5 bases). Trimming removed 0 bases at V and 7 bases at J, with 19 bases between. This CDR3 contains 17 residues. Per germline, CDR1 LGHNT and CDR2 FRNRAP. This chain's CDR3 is CASGLVLGREHRNTIYF. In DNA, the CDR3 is TGTGCTAGTGGTTTGGTACTCGGCAGGGAACATCGGAACACCATATATTTT.

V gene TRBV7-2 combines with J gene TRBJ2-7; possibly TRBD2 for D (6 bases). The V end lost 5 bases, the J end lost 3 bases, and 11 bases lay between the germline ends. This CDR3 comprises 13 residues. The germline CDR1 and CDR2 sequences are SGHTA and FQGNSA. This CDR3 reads CASSPRRGYEQYF. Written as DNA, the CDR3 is TGTGCCAGCAGCCCCCGGCGGGGCTACGAGCAGTACTTC.

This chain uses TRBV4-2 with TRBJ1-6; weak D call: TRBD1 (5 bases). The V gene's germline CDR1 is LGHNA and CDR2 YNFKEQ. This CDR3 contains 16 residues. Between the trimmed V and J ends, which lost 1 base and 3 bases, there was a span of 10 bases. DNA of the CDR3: TGTGCCAGCAGCCAAGGCGACAGTGTCTATAATTCACCCCTCCACTTT. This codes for CASSQGDSVYNSPLHF.

The chain's CDR3 is CASSGRGPNQPQHF. The CDR3 nucleotides are TGTGCCAGCTCAGGGAGGGGACCCAATCAGCCCCAGCATTTT. The chain recombines TRBV18 with TRBJ1-5; TRBD1 might be the D (5 bases). Germline V CDR1 and CDR2: KGHSH, LQKENI. The CDR3 extends over 14 amino acids. Trimming removed 5 bases from V and 3 bases from J, with 11 bases in between. The entire variable domain, with the rest obtained from reference TRBV18 and TRBJ1-5, is as follows: NAGVMQNPRHLVRRRGQEARLRCSPMKGHSHVYWYRQLPEEGLKFMVYLQKENIIDESGMPKERFSAEFPKEGPSILRIQQVVRGDSAAYFCASSGRGPNQPQHFGDGTRLSIL.

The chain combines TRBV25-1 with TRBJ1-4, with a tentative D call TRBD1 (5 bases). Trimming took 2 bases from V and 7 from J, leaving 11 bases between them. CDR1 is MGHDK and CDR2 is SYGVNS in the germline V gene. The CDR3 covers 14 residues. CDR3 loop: CASSERGRAEKLFF. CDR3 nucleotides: TGTGCCAGCAGTGAAAGGGGTCGTGCTGAAAAACTGTTTTTT.

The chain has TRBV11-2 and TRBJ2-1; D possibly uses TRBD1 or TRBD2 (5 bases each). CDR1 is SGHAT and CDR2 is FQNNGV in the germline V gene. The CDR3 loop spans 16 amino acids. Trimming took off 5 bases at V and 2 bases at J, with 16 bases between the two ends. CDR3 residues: CASSPHGAPTYNEQFF. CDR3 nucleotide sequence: TGTGCCAGCAGCCCCCACGGGGCCCCAACCTACAATGAGCAGTTCTTC.